This T cell receptor beta chain was captured by sequencing in a study of shared clonotypes between healthy human individuals. In the study overall: CD4 naive and memory got three plates each, CD8 naive two, CD8 memory one.

The ends were cut back, 0 bases at V and 8 bases at J, with 11 bases in the middle. The CDR3 sequence is 14 residues long. The germline CDR1 and CDR2 sequences are SGDLS and YYNGEE. The naive CD8 subset, CD45RO-negative cells positively selected for CCR7, excluded terminally differentiated effector memory CD45RA+ cells. Genomic DNA belonging to each subset was distributed in equal measure over several immunoSEQ plates. Profiled with immunoSEQ multiplex PCR; TCRdb holds only in-frame clones, not every one. The sample holds roughly 2,000,000 clones, over 85% seen once. With regard to this clone: Different DNA sequences within this sample yield the same CDR3.

The material sequenced was naive CD8+ T cells from PBMCs. The sequence came from a man younger than 35 in good health. Some clones in this sample may be carry-over from other donors' samples. The V call is TRBV9, the J call TRBJ1-4; weak D call: TRBD1 (5 bases). CDR3 protein: CASSVAGVGEKLFF. CDR3 bases: TGTGCCAGCAGCGTAGCGGGGGTAGGGGAAAAACTGTTTTTT.